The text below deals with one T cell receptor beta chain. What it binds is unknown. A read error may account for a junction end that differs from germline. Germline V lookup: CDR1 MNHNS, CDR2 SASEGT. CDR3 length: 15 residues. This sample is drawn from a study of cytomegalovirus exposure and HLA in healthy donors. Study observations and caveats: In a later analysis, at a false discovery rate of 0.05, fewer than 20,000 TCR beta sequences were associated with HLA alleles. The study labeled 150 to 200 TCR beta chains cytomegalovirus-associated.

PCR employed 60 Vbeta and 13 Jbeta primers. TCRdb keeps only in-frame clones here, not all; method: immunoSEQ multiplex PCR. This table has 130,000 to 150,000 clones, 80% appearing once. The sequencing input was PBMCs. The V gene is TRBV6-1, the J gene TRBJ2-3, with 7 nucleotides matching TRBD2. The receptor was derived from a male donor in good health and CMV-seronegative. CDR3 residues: CASSVGGSRTGTQYF. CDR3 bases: TGTGCCAGCAGTGTGGGGGGGAGCCGCACAGGTACGCAGTATTTT.